What follows are 19 T cell receptor beta chains derived from one specimen sequenced in a study of graft-versus-host responses after intestinal transplantation. Repertoires were generated with immunoSEQ multiplex PCR, while TCRdb's copy carries only in-frame clones and drops some. The repertoire includes 20,000 to 30,000 clones, more than 85% of them detected once, and around 2% sits in the top ten. The input for sequencing was PBMCs, taken 39 to 40 days after intestinal transplant. The source of these receptors is a human patient who received an intestinal transplant, so some T cells may come from the graft donor.

J is TRBJ2-7 and V is TRBV7-2; D is ambiguous. Germline V lookup: CDR1 SGHTA, CDR2 FQGNSA. The CDR3 extends over 15 amino acids. The V gene lost 2 bases and the J gene lost 0 bases, with 11 bases spanning the gap. CDR3 DNA: TGTGCCAGCAGCTTATCCCACCGCGACTCCTACGAGCAGTACTTC. It translates to CASSLSHRDSYEQYF.

The genes are TRBV7-9 and TRBJ2-7; TRBD1 matches 10 bases. CDR1 SEHNR and CDR2 FQNEAQ come from the germline V gene (reference sequence). V shed 5 bases, J shed 3 bases, and the junction held 7 bases outside the gene matches. CDR3 size: 15 residues. CDR3 protein: CASSTPGTGVYEQYF. CDR3 DNA: TGTGCCAGCAGCACACCCGGGACAGGGGTCTACGAGCAGTACTTC. The full variable domain, rest sourced from reference TRBV7-9 and TRBJ2-7, is DTGVSQNPRHKITKRGQNVTFRCDPISEHNRLYWYRQTLGQGPEFLTYFQNEAQLEKSRLLSDRFSAERPKGSFSTLEIQRTEQGDSAMYLCASSTPGTGVYEQYFGPGTRLTVT.

The table lists this clone with a few counts. The genes are TRBV18 and TRBJ1-4, with TRBD1 matching over 8 bases. V dropped 5 bases and J dropped 3; count of bases not matched to a gene: 2. CDR1 KGHSH and CDR2 LQKENI come from the germline V gene. This CDR3 spans 14 amino acids. CDR3 DNA sequence: TGTGCCAGCTCAACGGACAGGGCTAATGAAAAACTGTTTTTT. It specifies CASSTDRANEKLFF.

This clone was seen just once. The J gene is TRBJ2-3, the V gene TRBV11-1; weak D call: TRBD1 (5 bases). The CDR3 is made up of 15 amino acids. Germline V gene sequence: CDR1 SGHAT, CDR2 FQDESV (reference sequence). The V and J ends lost 3 bases and 0 bases respectively, with 10 bases between them. The DNA of the CDR3 is TGTGCCAGCAGCTTGCGCAGGGCTAGCACAGATACGCAGTATTTT. Translated: CASSLRRASTDTQYF.

This rearrangement joins TRBV27 to TRBJ2-5; 9 nucleotides align to TRBD2. The V gene end was trimmed by 2 bases and the J gene end by 6 bases; junction bases not matched to a gene: 7. The CDR3 totals 15 residues. The germline CDR1 and CDR2 sequences are MNHEY and SMNVEV (reference sequence). In DNA, the CDR3 is TGTGCCAGCAGTTTACATAGCGGGAGAAGGAAGACCCAGTACTTC. Protein product: CASSLHSGRRKTQYF.

This chain joins TRBV9 and TRBJ2-5; D possibly corresponds to TRBD1 (6 bases). TRBJ2-7 matches the DNA end more closely, so the J call is doubtful. Per the germline V gene, CDR1 is SGDLS and CDR2 is YYNGEE. This CDR3 comprises 13 residues. The CDR3 DNA sequence: TGTGCCAGCAGCCCCAGGGGACCCTACGAGCAGTACTTC. It codes for CASSPRGPYEQYF.

V is TRBV5-1 and J is TRBJ2-1, with TRBD2 as a possible D gene (6 bases). Trimming pared 4 bases from V and 6 bases from J, leaving 11 bases between. CDR3 length: 13 amino acids. Germline V lookup: CDR1 SGHRS, CDR2 YFSETQ. CDR3 DNA sequence: TGCGCCAGCAGCCCGACTAGTCTCAATGAGCAGTTCTTC. It specifies CASSPTSLNEQFF.

CDR3 protein: CASSVDDTWYNEQFF. CDR3 DNA sequence: TGTGCCAGCAGCGTAGATGACACGTGGTACAATGAGCAGTTCTTC. V gene TRBV9 combines with J gene TRBJ2-1; D is unclear. Germline V gives CDR1 SGDLS, CDR2 YYNGEE. V was cut by 0 bases and J by 4 bases, with 11 bases left in between. This CDR3 is 15 amino acids long.

The rearrangement links TRBV5-1 to TRBJ2-7; D is perhaps TRBD2 (5 bases). CDR1 and CDR2 from the germline V gene are SGHRS and YFSETQ. Trimming pared 0 bases from V and 5 bases from J, leaving 9 bases between. The CDR3 sequence is 13 residues long. The CDR3 here is CASSLGTADEQYF. The DNA for the CDR3 is TGCGCCAGCAGCTTGGGAACAGCGGACGAGCAGTACTTC.

The J gene is TRBJ2-2, the V gene TRBV5-1; no definite D call. Germline-derived CDR1 and CDR2 are SGHRS and YFSETQ. CDR3 length: 15 residues. V lost 0 bases and J 1 base, leaving 7 bases between the germline ends. CDR3 nucleotide sequence: TGCGCCAGCAGCTTGGAGGTAGTGAACACCGGGGAGCTGTTTTTT. This encodes CASSLEVVNTGELFF.

V is TRBV27 and J is TRBJ1-1; D possibly corresponds to TRBD1 (5 bases). The CDR3 sequence is 15 residues long. The V end was cut by 3 bases, the J end by 5 bases, with 16 bases between. The germline gives CDR1 MNHEY, CDR2 SMNVEV (reference sequence). The CDR3 spells CASSFIRGASTEAFF. The CDR3 DNA reads TGTGCCAGCAGTTTTATCAGAGGGGCGAGTACTGAAGCTTTCTTT.

The chain links TRBV28 to TRBJ1-4, with a possible D match to TRBD1 (5 bases). The CDR3 runs 14 residues. The V gene's germline CDR1 is MDHEN and CDR2 SYDVKM. The V gene lost 6 bases and the J gene lost 0 bases, with 8 bases spanning the gap. The CDR3 loop reads CASSRDATNEKLFF. In nucleotides, the CDR3 is TGTGCCAGCAGCCGGGACGCAACTAATGAAAAACTGTTTTTT.

This chain uses TRBV6-1 with TRBJ2-7; 7 positions agree with TRBD1. This CDR3 has 12 residues. Unmatched junction bases numbered 3, after V lost 7 bases and J lost 3 bases. Germline-derived CDR1 and CDR2 are MNHNS and SASEGT. CDR3 sequence (DNA): TGTGCCAGCAAGACAGGGTACTACGAGCAGTACTTC. It encodes CASKTGYYEQYF.

The genes are TRBV6-5 and TRBJ1-1; D remains ambiguous. The V end lost 11 bases, the J end lost 3 bases, and 4 bases lay between the germline ends. The germline V gene has CDR1 MNHEY and CDR2 SVGAGI. This CDR3 has 9 amino acids. CDR3 sequence (DNA): TGTGCCGGGGACACTGAAGCTTTCTTT. Translated, it gives CAGDTEAFF.

The J gene is TRBJ1-4, the V gene TRBV19; D not resolved. V lost 3 bases and J 13 bases, leaving 15 bases between the germline ends. The CDR3 spans 13 residues. The germline V gene encodes CDR1 LNHDA and CDR2 SQIVND (reference sequence). This CDR3 reads CASSIGLASPLFF. In DNA form, the CDR3 reads TGTGCCAGTAGTATCGGTCTTGCCAGTCCACTGTTTTTT.

The chain uses TRBV9 and TRBJ2-7; D not certain. The CDR3 is made up of 12 amino acids. The V gene lost 3 bases and the J gene lost 3 bases, with 7 bases spanning the gap. Germline-derived CDR1 and CDR2 are SGDLS and YYNGEE. CDR3 nucleotide sequence: TGTGCCAGCAGCGGGCCTAGCTACGAGCAGTACTTC. This sequence encodes CASSGPSYEQYF.

The chain carries TRBV21-1 and TRBJ1-5. TRBV21-1 is tagged as a pseudogene. CDR3 size: 18 residues. CDR3 sequence (DNA): TGTGCCAGCAGCAAACGTGTTTATAGAGGGGAACGCAATCAGCCCCAGCATTTT. Protein product: CASSKRVYRGERNQPQHF.

The chain employs TRBV27 and TRBJ2-7; 13 nucleotides line up with TRBD2. This CDR3 spans 16 amino acids. Germline V gives CDR1 MNHEY, CDR2 SMNVEV (reference sequence). The V and J ends lost 0 bases and 6 bases, in that order; junction bases with no gene match: 5. Here the CDR3 DNA reads TGTGCCAGCAGTTTATCACTAGCGGGAGGGCCCGGCGAGCAGTACTTC. Translation gives CASSLSLAGGPGEQYF.

V and J are TRBV28 and TRBJ1-5; D call uncertain. The CDR3 covers 13 residues. V dropped 7 bases and J dropped 1 base, with 8 bases sitting between them. CDR1 is MDHEN, CDR2 SYDVKM, per germline. DNA for the CDR3: TGTGCCAGCATCTTGGAGAGCAATCAGCCCCAGCATTTT. It translates to CASILESNQPQHF. Full variable domain (missing parts from reference TRBV28 and TRBJ1-5): DVKVTQSSRYLVKRTGEKVFLECVQDMDHENMFWYRQDPGLGLRLIYFSYDVKMKEKGDIPEGYSVSREKKERFSLILESASTNQTSMYLCASILESNQPQHFGDGTRLSIL.